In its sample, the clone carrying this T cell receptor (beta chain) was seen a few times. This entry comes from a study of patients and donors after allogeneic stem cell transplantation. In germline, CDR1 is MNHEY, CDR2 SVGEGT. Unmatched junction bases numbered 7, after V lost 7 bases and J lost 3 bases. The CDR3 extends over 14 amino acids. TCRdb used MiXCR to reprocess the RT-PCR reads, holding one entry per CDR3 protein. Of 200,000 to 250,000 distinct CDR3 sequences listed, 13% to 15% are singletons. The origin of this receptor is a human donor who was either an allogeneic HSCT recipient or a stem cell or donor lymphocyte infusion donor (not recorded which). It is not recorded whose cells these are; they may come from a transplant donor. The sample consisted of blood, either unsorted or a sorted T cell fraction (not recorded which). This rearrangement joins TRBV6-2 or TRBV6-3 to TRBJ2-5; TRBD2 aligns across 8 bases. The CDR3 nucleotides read TGTGCCAGCAAAAACGGGGGGGTCGAAGAGACCCAGTACTTC. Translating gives CASKNGGVEETQYF.